Listed below are T cell receptor beta chains from one sample, sequenced in a study of blood T cells in healthy people across ages. One entry per CDR3 protein results from TCRdb running MiXCR on the 5' RACE reads. The sample has some 550,000 distinct CDR3 sequences, roughly 43% seen once. The specimen was blood. These receptors were obtained from a man older than 75 in good health. The CDR3 runs from the conserved cysteine through the conserved F or W. A D gene is named only where the DNA matches it firmly. The size entry is marked missing in some rows and otherwise reads once, few, many or a size class.

v_gene	d_gene	j_gene	abundance	CDR3nt	CDR3aa
TRBV12-3/TRBV12-4	TRBD1	TRBJ2-3	few	TGTGCCAGCGGGCAGGACAGGGCTTGGGGGACGCAGTATTTT	CASGQDRAWGTQYF
TRBV28	TRBD1	TRBJ1-2	-	TGTGCCAGCAATAACCCCAGGGGGCGCATCTATGGCTACACCTTC	CASNNPRGRIYGYTF
TRBV9	TRBD2	TRBJ2-3	few	TGTGCCAGCGCTGGTCTAGCGGGAGAATCGGATACGCAGTATTTT	CASAGLAGESDTQYF
TRBV9	TRBD1	TRBJ1-1	-	TGTGCCAGCAGCGTAGACGGACAGGGAATGAACACTGAAGCTTTCTTT	CASSVDGQGMNTEAFF
TRBV7-9	-	TRBJ1-2	-	TGTGCCAGCAGGAGTACAGGGAGAAACTATGGCTACACCTTC	CASRSTGRNYGYTF
TRBV6-5	-	TRBJ2-1	once	TGTGCCAACGGTGCAGAATACAATGAGCAGTTCTTC	CANGAEYNEQFF
TRBV20-1	TRBD1	TRBJ1-6	-	TGCAGTGCTAGACGGGACAGGGATGAATCACCCCTCCACTTT	CSARRDRDESPLHF
TRBV20-1	-	TRBJ1-4	-	TGCAGTGCTAGAGGGGCTGGGACGAATGAAAAACTGTTTTTT	CSARGAGTNEKLFF
TRBV9	-	TRBJ2-3	few	TGTGCCAGCAGTTCTGGGGTTTTCACAGATACGCAGTATTTT	CASSSGVFTDTQYF
TRBV7-9	-	TRBJ2-3	-	TGTGCCAGCAGCTTACACGGCACAGATACGCAGTATTTT	CASSLHGTDTQYF
TRBV29-1	-	TRBJ1-1	-	TGCAGCGTTGGAACGGGGGTCACTGAAGCTTTCTTT	CSVGTGVTEAFF
TRBV2	-	TRBJ1-2	-	TGTGCCAGCATTCAGCCTCTCGATGGCTACACCTTC	CASIQPLDGYTF
TRBV28	-	TRBJ2-7	-	TGTGCCAGCACGACCACCAACGAGCAGTACTTC	CASTTTNEQYF
TRBV5-5	-	TRBJ1-4	-	TGTGCCAGCACCTGGAGGGCGGCCGCTAATGAAAAACTGTTTTTT	CASTWRAAANEKLFF
TRBV12-3/TRBV12-4	TRBD1	TRBJ1-5	-	TGTGCCAGCAGTCGAGACAGGGCAGACCAGCCCCAGCATTTT	CASSRDRADQPQHF
TRBV2	TRBD2	TRBJ2-3	few	TGTGCCAGCGGAGCGGGGGGCACAGATACGCAGTATTTT	CASGAGGTDTQYF
TRBV10-3	TRBD1	TRBJ2-5	-	TGTGCCATCAGTGAGTCTGGGACAGGACAGTACTTC	CAISESGTGQYF
TRBV6-2/TRBV6-3	-	TRBJ2-7	-	TGTGCCAGCACCGGAGCATACGAGCAGTACTTC	CASTGAYEQYF
TRBV5-1	TRBD2	TRBJ2-3	once	TGCGCCAGCACGAACCCCCAGCGGGGCAACACAGATACGCGGTATTTT	CASTNPQRGNTDTRYF
TRBV7-9	-	TRBJ2-3	-	TGTGCCAGCAGCTTAGAGAGTTCGGGTTTTGCGCAGTATTTT	CASSLESSGFAQYF
TRBV5-1	-	TRBJ2-5	once	TGCGCCAGCAGCTGGACTCCGGGGACGCCAACGGGGAATGAGCAGTACTTC	CASSWTPGTPTGNEQYF
TRBV28	-	TRBJ1-6	-	TGTGCCAGCAGTTTAGATTCCGACCGGAGGTCACCCCTCCACTTT	CASSLDSDRRSPLHF
TRBV7-2	-	TRBJ1-1	-	TGTGCCAGCAGCTTAGATGGCAGGGGTACCACTGAAGCTTTCTTT	CASSLDGRGTTEAFF
TRBV5-1	TRBD1	TRBJ1-1	-	TGCGCCAGCAGCTCGACAGGGGGCGCCATGAACACTGAAGCTTTCTTT	CASSSTGGAMNTEAFF
TRBV27	TRBD1	TRBJ1-6	-	TGTGCCAGCAGTTCAAGTCCCTCAGGGGGATCACCCCTCCACTTT	CASSSSPSGGSPLHF
TRBV7-9	-	TRBJ1-2	many	TGTGCCAGCAGCTTAGGAGTAAGGGCTGATGGCTACACCTTC	CASSLGVRADGYTF
TRBV28	TRBD1	TRBJ1-4	-	TGTGCCAGCAGTTTGTACAGGGGAGGGACGGAAGGTGAAAAACTGTTTTTT	CASSLYRGGTEGEKLFF
TRBV4-2	-	TRBJ2-5	-	TGTGCCAGCAGCCAAGATCGTGGCAGGAAGACCCAGTACTTC	CASSQDRGRKTQYF
TRBV12-3/TRBV12-4	-	TRBJ1-2	few	TGTGCCAGCAGTTTATCAGGGGTCGATGGCTACACCTTC	CASSLSGVDGYTF
TRBV7-2	TRBD2	TRBJ2-3	-	TGTGCCAGCAGCCGGGGACTAGCGGGGGGGGGACGAACAGATACGCAGTATTTT	CASSRGLAGGGRTDTQYF
TRBV9	TRBD2	TRBJ2-2	-	TGTGCCAGCAGCGCTCGCCTCCTAGCGGGAGTGGGCACCGGGGAGCTGTTTTTT	CASSARLLAGVGTGELFF
TRBV5-1	-	TRBJ2-2	-	TGCGCCAGCAGCTTGTTGGGTCTGGTCACCGGGGAGCTGTTTTTT	CASSLLGLVTGELFF
TRBV20-1	-	TRBJ2-5	-	TGCAGTGCTAGGCCCCAAGGTCAAGGGACCCAGTACTTC	CSARPQGQGTQYF
TRBV20-1	TRBD1	TRBJ1-6	-	TGCAGTGCTGGGGACAGAGATTCACCCCTCCACTTT	CSAGDRDSPLHF
TRBV7-2	-	TRBJ2-2	-	TGTGCCAGCAGCTTAGTTGGCGGGGAGCTGTTTTTT	CASSLVGGELFF